This TCR beta chain stems from a study of CD8 T cells in ankylosing spondylitis. Whole-study results and caveats: In synovial fluid and blood from reactive arthritis, some motif variants were previously reported. The study identified a TCR beta motif of about eight highly homologous variants that appeared characteristic of ankylosing spondylitis blood.

Trimming shortened V by 3 bases and J by 5 bases, and 22 bases separated the two germline ends. The length of the CDR3 is 17 residues. Germline loops: CDR1 DFQATT, CDR2 SNEGSKA (reference sequence). This clonotype was seen ten or more times. Its antigen is still unknown. MiXCR was run by TCRdb on the 5' RACE reads, yielding one entry per CDR3 protein. The sample lists fewer than 550,000 distinct CDR3 sequences, under 5.5% occurring once. Sequencing was performed on blood, either unsorted or a sorted T cell fraction (not recorded which). The TCR was taken from a male donor with ankylosing spondylitis. The chain joins TRBV20-1 to TRBJ2-2; the D gene is possibly TRBD2 (6 bases). This chain's CDR3 is CSASLAWTNSVTGELFF. The CDR3 DNA is TGCAGTGCTAGTCTAGCGTGGACCAATTCGGTGACCGGGGAGCTGTTTTTT.